This TCR beta chain was observed in a study of STAT3 mutations in large granular lymphocyte leukemia. Study-wide background: Roughly two fifths of treated T-LGLL patients showed hematologic response to immunosuppression.

This CDR3 has 17 amino acids. Looked up from germline, CDR1 is KGHSY and CDR2 is FQNENV. V shed 4 bases and J shed 0 bases, with 17 bases lying between them. A note on this clone: No antigen is known for it.

General study findings and limits: All newly emerging clones after therapy were STAT3 wild type. In T-cell large granular lymphocyte leukemia, about half of patients showed multiple immunodominant subclonotypes. Treatment regimens differed across patients between samplings.

Method: immunoSEQ multiplex PCR; TCRdb's copy keeps in-frame clones and lacks some. The data hold over 9,000 clones, with approximately 92% observed a single time. The chain combines TRBV16 with TRBJ2-3; D gene unclear. The sequenced material came from peripheral blood mononuclear cells. The clonotype comes from a man aged 55 to 70 with T-cell large granular lymphocyte leukemia. Some clones in this sample may be carry-over from other donors' samples. The CDR3 nucleotides read TGTGCCAGCAGCCCCCCGACTCGCGTTCCGAGCACAGATACGCAGTATTTT. Protein product: CASSPPTRVPSTDTQYF.